A few counts support the clone carrying this TCR beta chain. The J segment lost 4 bases and the V segment lost 7 bases, leaving 10 bases of the junction unmatched. Per germline, CDR1 MDHEN and CDR2 SYDVKM. There are 14 residues in the CDR3. cDNA synthesis used the whole RNA isolate, giving expressed TCRB sequences. Generated by immunoSEQ multiplex PCR, the TCRdb table keeps only in-frame clones and is missing some. Of hundreds of thousands of clones in the sample, roughly 15% were seen once. About 120 mL of blood, on average, came from one heparinised draw per donor. Sorted CD4+ subsets: naive, central memory, regulatory, stem cell-like memory (CD45RO/CCR7/CD25/CD127/CD95/CD27 panel). The data stem from a study of beta chain features in type 1 diabetes.

This clonotype was obtained from a man aged 18 to 29 in good health. This chain connects TRBV28 to TRBJ2-7; 7 positions match TRBD2. Sequenced: naive CD4+ T cells from blood. CDR3 nucleotide sequence: TGTGCCAGCAAAACCGGGACTACCATTTACGAGCAGTACTTC. Protein sequence: CASKTGTTIYEQYF.